This TCR beta chain was identified during a study of lymphopenia after photon versus proton radiotherapy. Findings of the study overall: Better survival with proton therapy was suggested as possible, not demonstrated. Post-nadir diversity loss with photons came from oligoclonal expansion, particularly CD8+ Temra cells.

In regard to this clone: No antigen is known for it.

Some clones are missing from TCRdb's copy, which holds only in-frame ones; the method was immunoSEQ multiplex PCR. The sample has tens of thousands of clones, 85% seen once. The CDR3 totals 13 residues. Trimming took 2 bases from V and 8 from J, leaving 10 bases between them. Germline V CDR1 and CDR2: SGHNT, YYREEE (reference sequence). This sequence originates from a man aged 35 to 55 with gastric cancer. The chain has TRBV5-4 and TRBJ1-4; tentative D call: TRBD1 (5 bases). Sample: peripheral blood, taken from a patient treated with photon-based radiotherapy. CDR3 nucleotide sequence: TGTGCCAGCAGCTTCGGACAAGAGGAAAAACTGTTTTTT. It yields the protein CASSFGQEEKLFF.